This T cell receptor (beta chain) was identified during a study of OX40 agonist ivuxolimab in advanced cancers. The study in broad terms: Ivuxolimab was an agonistic, fully human IgG2 monoclonal antibody directed against OX40 (CD134), a costimulatory receptor. Intravenous ivuxolimab was administered to patients every 2 weeks at six dose levels: 0.01, 0.1, 0.3, 1.5, 3 and 10 mg/kg. Among the 52 dose-escalation patients, around 19 had hepatocellular carcinoma, roughly 15 melanoma, 9 renal cell carcinoma and 9 head and neck cancer. A male proportion of about 79% and a mean age of roughly 58 years, ranging from roughly 23 to 79, were recorded for the dose-escalation cohort. Patients were allowed to have had prior anti-PD-1, anti-PD-L1 or anti-CTLA-4 therapy, and 40% to 45% of the dose-escalation patients had previously received checkpoint inhibitors. Partial responses were achieved by three dose-escalation patients, of whom one had hepatocellular carcinoma and two had cutaneous melanoma. Peripheral TCRbeta sequencing was intended to test whether TCR sequence diversity was altered and clonal T-cell expansion was caused by ivuxolimab. The paper reports the monotherapy dose-escalation portion (N = 52 patients) of the phase I ivuxolimab trial. Paper-wide results and their limitations: Which antigens the clonally expanded peripheral T cells were specific for was not determined. Clonal expansion of both CD4+ and CD8+ blood T cells was observed from baseline to week 6 at doses 0.1 to 3.0 mg/kg. After ivuxolimab, expanded clones were on average more numerous among CD8+ T cells than among CD4+ T cells. Partial responders in the 0.1-3.0 mg/kg groups had among the lowest normalized peripheral clonal expansion, especially among CD8+ T cells. Low levels of normalized T-cell clonal expansion were also seen in some patients who did not respond.

This clone was detected only a few times. What this receptor recognizes is not known. Per-nucleotide qualities are absent, and no much larger clonotype sits a single base away. A distance of 14 bases separates the germline ends of V and J, which lose 5 bases and 0 bases respectively. Per the germline V gene (reference sequence), LNHDA is the CDR1 and SQIVND is the CDR2. Spanning cysteine to phenylalanine, the CDR3 consists of 16 amino acids. The sequence is cut down to CDR3 DNA, 48 bases in frame from base 1. Patients with autoimmune disease history or receiving systemic immunosuppression were excluded from the trial. Peripheral blood for TCR sequencing was collected from all dose cohorts at baseline, on cycle 4 day 1, and on cycle 7 day 1. Samples came from an open-label, multicenter, first-in-human phase I dose-escalation trial of ivuxolimab. Adults with locally advanced or metastatic head and neck squamous cell, hepatocellular, melanoma or renal cell carcinoma were enrolled in the trial. Before TCR sequencing, CD4+ T cells and CD8+ T cells from peripheral blood were sorted into separate populations.

Genomic DNA was extracted from sorted cells for sequencing of the TCRbeta CDR3 region. The immunoSEQ Assay was used to sequence the TCRbeta CDR3 regions. TCRdb carries this immuneACCESS record with in-frame sequences only. Its versions omit some clonotypes, under half of them owing to an unresolved V gene in the studies checked, with the rest unexplained. Counted in this sample were under 90,000 clones; more than 70% of them appeared once. The top ten clones comprise approximately 0.2% of the sample. This sequence was found in an adult with an advanced solid tumor such as melanoma, head and neck, liver or kidney cancer. The material was CD4+ or CD8+ T cells sorted from blood, obtained in a trial of the OX40 agonist ivuxolimab. Rearrangement joined TRBV19 to TRBJ1-3; no D gene can be assigned with confidence. CDR3 loop: CASSVTSQSSGNTIYF. The sequence in DNA is TGTGCCAGTAGTGTGACATCGCAAAGCTCTGGAAACACCATATATTTT.